This T cell receptor (beta chain) originates from a study of naive and memory T cell subsets. Study-level findings and limits: From naive to CM, EM and EMRA, diversity decreased and Gini increased. In naive cells, over 95% of TCR sequences were seen only once.

Four subsets defined by CD45RA and CD27 were sorted after CD3, CD4, CD8 and live/dead staining. Turning to this clonotype: As yet, its antigen is unknown.

Two oligonucleotides, mixed equimolar, formed the beta constant-region primer covering TRBC1 and TRBC2. The cDNA 3' end received a ligated single-stranded oligonucleotide carrying the SP2 primer and a 12-nucleotide UMI. Each CDR3 protein gets one entry after TCRdb re-called the UMI-ligation and nested PCR reads with MiXCR. The repertoire has tens of thousands of distinct CDR3 sequences, about an eighth of them found once; the top ten carry 20% to 25%. Looked up from germline, CDR1 is DFQATT and CDR2 is SNEGSKA (reference sequence). CDR3 size: 16 residues. The V end lost 4 bases, the J end lost 7 bases, and 20 bases lay between the germline ends.

This receptor was identified in a human donor in good health. This chain uses TRBV20-1 with TRBJ1-6; D not certain. Sequences were obtained from effector memory CD4+ T cells from blood. Sample subset: effector memory, CD45RA- CD27-. The CDR3: CSAKSPPPGINSPLHF. The CDR3 DNA is TGCAGTGCTAAAAGCCCTCCGCCGGGAATCAATTCACCCCTCCACTTT.